This T cell receptor beta chain originates from a study of brain T cells in children with intractable seizures. Study-level findings and limits: Patients' HCMV serostatus was unknown; virus specificity rests on CDR3 similarity alone. Pre-surgery blood may have been undersampled, hiding some clones.

Sequencing was limited to surgery cases with top T cell transcript signatures in brain tissue. At least one anti-epileptic drug was given before surgery. This CDR3 is built from 16 residues. Germline V gene data show CDR1 as SGHDN and CDR2 as FVKESK. The V segment lost 3 bases and the J segment 9 bases; nucleotides outside the gene matches: 12. Remarks on this clone: Its specificity is not known.

Generated by immunoSEQ multiplex PCR, the TCRdb table keeps only in-frame clones and is missing some. The repertoire includes fewer than 85,000 clones, around 93% of them detected once, and more than 1.5% sits in the top ten. The sample consisted of peripheral blood, taken at surgery. The clonotype was recovered from a boy under three years old with tuberous sclerosis and intractable seizures. This chain links TRBV14 with TRBJ2-1, with 9 positions matching TRBD1. CDR3 bases: TGTGCCAGCAGCCATCCTAGGACAGGGGTCCCCGCTGAGCAGTTCTTC. This encodes CASSHPRTGVPAEQFF.